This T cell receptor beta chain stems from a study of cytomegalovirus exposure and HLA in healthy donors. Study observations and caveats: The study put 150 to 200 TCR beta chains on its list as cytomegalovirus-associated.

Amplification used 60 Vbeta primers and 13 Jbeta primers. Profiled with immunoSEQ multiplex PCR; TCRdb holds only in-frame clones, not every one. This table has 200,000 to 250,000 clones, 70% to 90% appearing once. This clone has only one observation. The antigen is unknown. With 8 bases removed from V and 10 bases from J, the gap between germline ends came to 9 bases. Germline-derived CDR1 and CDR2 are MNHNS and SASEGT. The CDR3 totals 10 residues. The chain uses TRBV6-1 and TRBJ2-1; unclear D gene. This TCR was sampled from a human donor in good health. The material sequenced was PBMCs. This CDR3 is CASGLEEQFF. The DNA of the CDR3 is TGTGCCAGCGGCCTGGAGGAGCAGTTCTTC.